The 2 T cell receptor beta chains given below trace back to one sample, sequenced in a study of shared clonotypes between healthy human individuals. Generated by immunoSEQ multiplex PCR, the TCRdb table keeps only in-frame clones and is missing some. The repertoire has 2 million to 2.5 million clones, just under 95% of them found once; the top ten carry 0.3% to 0.4%. The sequenced material came from naive CD4+ T cells from PBMCs. Subset specified: CD45RA+ positively selected. The origin of the receptors is a man younger than 35 in good health. Some clones in this sample may be carry-over from other donors' samples.

This rearrangement joins TRBV7-3 to TRBJ1-1, with TRBD1 as a possible D gene (6 bases). The germline CDR1 and CDR2 sequences are SGHTA and FQGTGA. V was pared by 1 base and J by 1 base, with 25 bases between. The CDR3 length is 20 residues. In DNA, the CDR3 is TGTGCCAGCAGCTTAAGGCCCCATCGACAGGTGGAGAGAACGAACACTGAAGCTTTCTTT. Its protein product is CASSLRPHRQVERTNTEAFF.

The chain employs TRBV4-1 and TRBJ2-2; 8 bases agree with TRBD1. The V gene end was trimmed by 0 bases and the J gene end by 4 bases; junction bases not matched to a gene: 4. The CDR3 consists of 16 residues. CDR1 is MGHRA, CDR2 YSYEKL, per germline. The DNA of the CDR3 is TGCGCCAGCAGCCAAGACCCCAGGGGGCGCACCGGGGAGCTGTTTTTT. Translating it yields CASSQDPRGRTGELFF.